A selection of T cell receptor beta chains follows, all from one sample in a study of post-analysis software for immune sequencing data. TCRdb reprocessed the PCR reads via MiXCR and lists one record per CDR3 protein. The repertoire holds roughly 700,000 distinct CDR3 sequences, with 25% to 30% as singletons. Sequencing was carried out using blood. The receptors were sampled from a girl aged 10 to 17 with multiple sclerosis. Both conserved end residues are part of each CDR3. The D gene is left open where the match is weak. Size is omitted from some rows. Given values are once, few, many or a class for expanded clones.

abundance,v_gene,d_gene,j_gene,CDR3aa,CDR3nt
few,TRBV15,TRBD2,TRBJ2-1,CATSRGISTSGRPYNEQFF,TGTGCCACCAGCAGAGGCATATCGACTAGCGGGAGACCCTACAATGAGCAGTTCTTC
few,TRBV7-2,TRBD2,TRBJ2-3,CASSLDSGGAQMQYF,TGTGCCAGCAGCTTAGACAGCGGGGGGGCTCAAATGCAGTATTTT
.,TRBV29-1,.,TRBJ1-3,CSAQTTSGNTIYF,TGCAGCGCCCAGACTACCTCTGGAAACACCATATATTTT
.,TRBV5-1,.,TRBJ1-1,CASWLGQGFMNTEAFF,TGCGCCAGCTGGCTGGGGCAGGGGTTCATGAACACTGAAGCTTTCTTT
few,TRBV29-1,.,TRBJ1-1,CSAWGDTEAFF,TGCAGCGCGTGGGGGGACACTGAAGCTTTCTTT
.,TRBV4-1,.,TRBJ2-1,CASSQGTHSSNEQFF,TGCGCCAGCAGCCAAGGGACCCACTCGAGCAATGAGCAGTTCTTC
.,TRBV7-8,.,TRBJ1-6,CASSPDFGGSSYNSPLHF,TGTGCCAGCAGCCCAGACTTTGGGGGGAGCTCCTATAATTCACCCCTCCACTTT
.,TRBV18,.,TRBJ2-3,CASSPLASGTDTQYF,TGTGCCAGCTCACCGCTCGCCTCTGGGACAGATACGCAGTATTTT
few,TRBV20-1,.,TRBJ1-1,CSASGGYTEAFF,TGCAGTGCTAGCGGCGGGTACACTGAAGCTTTCTTT
once,TRBV5-4,.,TRBJ2-2,CASSQPWAANTGELFF,TGTGCCAGCAGCCAGCCCTGGGCAGCGAACACCGGGGAGCTGTTTTTT
.,TRBV5-1,.,TRBJ2-5,CASSPRPDGETQYF,TGCGCCAGCAGCCCACGTCCAGACGGAGAGACCCAGTACTTC
few,TRBV5-1,.,TRBJ2-6,CASSSSVSAGANVLTF,TGCGCCAGCAGCTCTTCGGTTTCGGCTGGGGCCAACGTCCTGACTTTC
.,TRBV7-9,.,TRBJ2-1,CASSPTESGLFVSYNEQFF,TGTGCCAGCAGCCCGACCGAATCAGGACTCTTCGTCTCCTACAATGAGCAGTTCTTC
few,TRBV5-1,.,TRBJ1-1,CASSFGGRVTEAFF,TGCGCCAGCAGCTTCGGGGGGCGAGTTACTGAAGCTTTCTTT
few,TRBV3-1,.,TRBJ1-6,CASSQDVRNSPLHF,TGTGCCAGCAGCCAAGATGTACGAAATTCACCCCTCCACTTT
many,TRBV20-1,.,TRBJ2-1,CSARDGSAVSYNEQFF,TGCAGTGCTAGAGATGGGTCAGCGGTCTCCTACAATGAGCAGTTCTTC
once,TRBV28,.,TRBJ2-7,CASSRQYLYNEQYF,TGTGCCAGCAGCAGACAGTACCTCTACAATGAGCAGTACTTC
few,TRBV28,TRBD1,TRBJ2-3,CASSPGQGARTADTQYF,TGTGCCAGCAGTCCGGGACAGGGGGCCCGCACGGCAGATACGCAGTATTTT
.,TRBV5-6,.,TRBJ2-5,CASSLVGQRETQYF,TGTGCCAGCAGCTTGGTAGGACAGCGGGAGACCCAGTACTTC
many,TRBV29-1,.,TRBJ2-7,CSVGEGLAHEQYF,TGCAGCGTCGGAGAGGGTCTGGCCCACGAGCAGTACTTC
few,TRBV12-3/TRBV12-4,TRBD1,TRBJ2-1,CASSFGTGGNVEQFF,TGTGCCAGCAGTTTTGGTACAGGGGGGAACGTCGAGCAGTTCTTC
.,TRBV20-1,TRBD2,TRBJ2-3,CSASLAGGLKDTKYF,TGCAGTGCTAGTCTAGCGGGAGGTTTGAAAGATACGAAGTATTTT
many,TRBV5-1,.,TRBJ1-2,CASSLDSSYGYTF,TGCGCCAGCAGCTTGGACTCCTCCTATGGCTACACCTTC
.,TRBV29-1,TRBD1,TRBJ2-1,CSVERGQGGWNEQFF,TGCAGCGTTGAAAGGGGACAGGGGGGTTGGAATGAGCAGTTCTTC
.,TRBV5-1,TRBD2,TRBJ2-1,CASSLAGGRTSEQFF,TGCGCCAGCAGCTTGGCGGGCGGGAGGACCAGTGAGCAGTTCTTC
few,TRBV4-1,TRBD1,TRBJ2-1,CASSQDGQGVNEQFF,TGCGCCAGCAGCCAAGATGGACAGGGAGTAAATGAGCAGTTCTTC
.,TRBV7-9,.,TRBJ2-3,CASSLAGSGVHDTQYF,TGTGCCAGCAGCTTAGCGGGATCGGGAGTCCACGATACGCAGTATTTT
.,TRBV4-3,.,TRBJ2-7,CASGQGTGLYEQYF,TGCGCCAGCGGCCAAGGGACGGGACTCTACGAGCAGTACTTC
few,TRBV28,TRBD2,TRBJ2-5,CASSSGTSKKQETQYF,TGTGCCAGCAGTTCCGGGACTAGCAAGAAGCAGGAGACCCAGTACTTC
few,TRBV20-1,.,TRBJ2-5,CSARDLAGGETQYF,TGCAGTGCTAGAGATCTAGCAGGGGGGGAGACCCAGTACTTC
few,TRBV10-3,TRBD1,TRBJ1-2,CAIRGLGGYTF,TGTGCCATAAGGGGGCTTGGCGGCTACACCTTC
once,TRBV19,TRBD2,TRBJ2-1,CASSIYAGVSNEQFF,TGTGCCAGTAGTATTTATGCGGGGGTAAGCAATGAGCAGTTCTTC
.,TRBV6-6,.,TRBJ2-7,CASSYGRGRGYDEQYF,TGTGCCAGCAGTTACGGGCGGGGTCGGGGGTATGACGAGCAGTACTTC
.,TRBV20-1,.,TRBJ2-3,CSARRLASDTQYF,TGCAGTGCTAGAAGGCTAGCTTCCGATACGCAGTATTTT
few,TRBV27,.,TRBJ2-1,CASSPGAEQFF,TGTGCCAGCAGTCCCGGGGCTGAGCAGTTCTTC
many,TRBV6-5,TRBD2,TRBJ2-5,CASSSSSFSGPQETQYF,TGTGCCAGCAGTTCTTCATCATTTAGCGGGCCCCAAGAGACCCAGTACTTC
.,TRBV4-3,TRBD2,TRBJ2-3,CASSRTLADTDTQYF,TGCGCCAGCAGCCGGACGCTAGCGGACACAGATACGCAGTATTTT
.,TRBV6-5,TRBD1,TRBJ1-1,CASSPSGTGVFEAFF,TGTGCCAGCAGCCCCTCGGGGACAGGGGTTTTTGAAGCTTTCTTT
few,TRBV12-3/TRBV12-4,.,TRBJ2-1,CASEWGGEQFF,TGTGCCAGCGAGTGGGGCGGCGAGCAGTTCTTC
few,TRBV7-2,.,TRBJ2-7,CASSFRLTPDEQYF,TGTGCCAGCAGCTTTCGCCTAACCCCGGACGAGCAGTACTTC
.,TRBV5-1,.,TRBJ1-1,CASSLLPGTDEAFF,TGCGCCAGCAGCTTATTACCAGGGACGGATGAAGCTTTCTTT
few,TRBV20-1,TRBD1,TRBJ2-1,CSARRQGPNILYNEQFF,TGCAGTGCTCGGAGACAGGGGCCCAATATACTCTACAATGAGCAGTTCTTC
.,TRBV6-6,TRBD2,TRBJ2-3,CASHGLAGLSTDTQYF,TGTGCCAGCCACGGACTAGCGGGCCTTAGCACAGATACGCAGTATTTT
.,TRBV20-1,TRBD1,TRBJ1-2,CSARFWDRAFGYTF,TGCAGTGCTAGATTTTGGGACAGAGCCTTTGGCTACACCTTC